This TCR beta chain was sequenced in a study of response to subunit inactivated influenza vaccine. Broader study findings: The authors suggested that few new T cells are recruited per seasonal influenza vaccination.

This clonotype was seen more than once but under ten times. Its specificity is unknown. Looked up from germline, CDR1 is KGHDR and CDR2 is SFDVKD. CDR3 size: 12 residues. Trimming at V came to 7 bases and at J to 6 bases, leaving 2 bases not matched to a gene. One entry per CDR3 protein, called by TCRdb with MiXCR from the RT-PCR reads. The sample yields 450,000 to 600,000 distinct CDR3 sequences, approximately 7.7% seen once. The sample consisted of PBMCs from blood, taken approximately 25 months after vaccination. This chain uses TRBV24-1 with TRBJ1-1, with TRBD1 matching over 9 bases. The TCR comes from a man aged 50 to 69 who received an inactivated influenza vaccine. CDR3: CATRGTGPEAFF. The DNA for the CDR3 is TGTGCCACCAGGGGGACAGGGCCTGAAGCTTTCTTT.